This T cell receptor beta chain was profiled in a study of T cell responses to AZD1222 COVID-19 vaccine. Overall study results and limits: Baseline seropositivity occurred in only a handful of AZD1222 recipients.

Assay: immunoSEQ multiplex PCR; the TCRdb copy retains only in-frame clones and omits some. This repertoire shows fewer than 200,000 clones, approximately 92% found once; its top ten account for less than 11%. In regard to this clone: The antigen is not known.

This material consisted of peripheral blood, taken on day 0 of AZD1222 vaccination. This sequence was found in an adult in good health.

This CDR3 reads CASSPGLAAYNEQFF. The CDR3 DNA reads as TGCGCCAGCAGCCCGGGACTAGCGGCCTACAATGAGCAGTTCTTC. The V and J genes are TRBV4-1 and TRBJ2-1, with 11 bases aligning to TRBD2. Germline trimming cut 4 bases from V and 2 bases from J; bases unmatched to any gene: 1. Per germline, CDR1 MGHRA and CDR2 YSYEKL. This CDR3 is 15 amino acids long.